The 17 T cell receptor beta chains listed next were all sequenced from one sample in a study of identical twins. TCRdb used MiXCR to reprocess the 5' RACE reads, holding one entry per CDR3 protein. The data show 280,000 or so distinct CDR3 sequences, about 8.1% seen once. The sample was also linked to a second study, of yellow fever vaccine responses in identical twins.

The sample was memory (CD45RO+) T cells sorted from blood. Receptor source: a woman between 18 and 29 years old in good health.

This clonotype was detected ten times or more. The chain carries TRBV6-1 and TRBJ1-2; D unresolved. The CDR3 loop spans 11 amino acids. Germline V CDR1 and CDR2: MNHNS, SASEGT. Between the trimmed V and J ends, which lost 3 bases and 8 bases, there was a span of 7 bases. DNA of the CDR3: TGTGCCAGCAGTGATTTATTAGGCTACACCTTC. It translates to CASSDLLGYTF.

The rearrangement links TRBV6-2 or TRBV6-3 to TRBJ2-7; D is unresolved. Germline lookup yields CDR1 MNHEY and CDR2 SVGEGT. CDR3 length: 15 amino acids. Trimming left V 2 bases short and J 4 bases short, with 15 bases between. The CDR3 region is CASSYGVIKQYEQYV. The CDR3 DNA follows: TGTGCCAGCAGTTACGGGGTGATTAAGCAGTACGAGCAGTACGTC.

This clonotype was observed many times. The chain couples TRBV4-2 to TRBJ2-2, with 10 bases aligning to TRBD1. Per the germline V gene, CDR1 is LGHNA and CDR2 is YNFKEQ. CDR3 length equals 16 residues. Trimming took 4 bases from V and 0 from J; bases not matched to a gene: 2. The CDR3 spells CASSRGQGSNTGELFF. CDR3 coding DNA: TGTGCCAGCAGCCGGGGACAGGGGTCGAACACCGGGGAGCTGTTTTTT.

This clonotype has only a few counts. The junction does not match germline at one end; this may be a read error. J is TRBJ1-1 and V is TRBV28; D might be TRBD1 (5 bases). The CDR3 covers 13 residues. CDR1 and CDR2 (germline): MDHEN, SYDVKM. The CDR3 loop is CLVRDSLGTEAFF. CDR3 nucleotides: TGCCTGGTTCGGGACTCCCTTGGGACTGAAGCTTTCTTT. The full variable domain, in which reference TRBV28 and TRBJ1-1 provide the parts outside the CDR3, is DVKVTQSSRYLVKRTGEKVFLECVQDMDHENMFWYRQDPGLGLRLIYFSYDVKMKEKGDIPEGYSVSREKKERFSLILESASTNQTSMYLCLVRDSLGTEAFFGQGTRLTVV.

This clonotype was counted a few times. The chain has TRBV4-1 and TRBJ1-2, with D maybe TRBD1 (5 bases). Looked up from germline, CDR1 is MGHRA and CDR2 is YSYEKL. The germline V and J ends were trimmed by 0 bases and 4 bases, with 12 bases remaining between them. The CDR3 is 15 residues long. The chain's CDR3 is CASSQERGSSYGYTF. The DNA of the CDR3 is TGCGCCAGCAGCCAAGAGAGGGGCAGCTCCTATGGCTACACCTTC.

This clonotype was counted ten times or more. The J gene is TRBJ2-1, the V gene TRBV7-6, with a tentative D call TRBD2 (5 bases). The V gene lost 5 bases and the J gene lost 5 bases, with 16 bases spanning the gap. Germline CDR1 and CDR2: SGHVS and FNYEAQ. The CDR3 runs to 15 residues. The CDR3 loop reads CASSLTELGDNEQFF. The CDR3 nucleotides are TGTGCCAGCAGCCTCACCGAGCTCGGGGACAATGAGCAGTTCTTC.

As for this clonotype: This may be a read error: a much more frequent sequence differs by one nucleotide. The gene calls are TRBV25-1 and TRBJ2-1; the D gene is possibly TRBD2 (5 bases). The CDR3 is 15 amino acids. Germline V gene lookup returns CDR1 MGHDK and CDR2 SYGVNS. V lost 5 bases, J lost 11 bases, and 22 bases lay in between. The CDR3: CASSPTGRRGYKQFF. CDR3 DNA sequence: TGTGCCAGCAGTCCTACGGGCCGCCGAGGGTATAAGCAGTTCTTC.

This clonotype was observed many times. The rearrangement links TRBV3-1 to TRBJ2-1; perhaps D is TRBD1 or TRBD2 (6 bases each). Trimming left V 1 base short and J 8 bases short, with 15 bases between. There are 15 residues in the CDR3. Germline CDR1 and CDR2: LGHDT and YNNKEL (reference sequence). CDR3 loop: CASSQGPGARDEQFF. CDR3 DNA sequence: TGTGCCAGCAGCCAAGGGCCGGGGGCCCGCGATGAGCAGTTCTTC.

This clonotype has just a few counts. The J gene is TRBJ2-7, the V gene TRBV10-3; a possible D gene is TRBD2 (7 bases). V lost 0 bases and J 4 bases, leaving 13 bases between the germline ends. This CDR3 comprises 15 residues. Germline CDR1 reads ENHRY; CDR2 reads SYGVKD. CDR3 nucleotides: TGTGCCATCAGTGAGTCGGGGGGGGCAGGTTACGAGCAGTACTTC. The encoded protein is CAISESGGAGYEQYF.

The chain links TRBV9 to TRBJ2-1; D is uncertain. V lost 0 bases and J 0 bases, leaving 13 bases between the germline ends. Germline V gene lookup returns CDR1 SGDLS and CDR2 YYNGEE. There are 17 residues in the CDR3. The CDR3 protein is CASSVAWGFDSYNEQFF. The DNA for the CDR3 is TGTGCCAGCAGCGTAGCTTGGGGTTTTGACTCCTACAATGAGCAGTTCTTC.

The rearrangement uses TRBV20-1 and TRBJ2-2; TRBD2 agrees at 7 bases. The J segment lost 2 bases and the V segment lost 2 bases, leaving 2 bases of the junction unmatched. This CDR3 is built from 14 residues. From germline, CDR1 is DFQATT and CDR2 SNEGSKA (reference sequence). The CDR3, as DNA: TGCAGTGCTAGATCTAGCGGTAACACCGGGGAGCTGTTTTTT. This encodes CSARSSGNTGELFF.

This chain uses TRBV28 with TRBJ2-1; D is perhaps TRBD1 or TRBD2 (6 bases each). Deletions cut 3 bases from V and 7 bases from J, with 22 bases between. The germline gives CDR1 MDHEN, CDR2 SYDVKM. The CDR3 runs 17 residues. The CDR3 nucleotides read TGTGCCAGCAGTTTTGGGGTTTTGAGGGGGGCCGGGAATGAGCAGTTCTTC. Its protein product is CASSFGVLRGAGNEQFF.

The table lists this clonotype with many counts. The CDR3: CATSVNRGVGEQYV. In DNA, the CDR3 is TGTGCCACCAGTGTCAACAGGGGGGTCGGCGAGCAGTACGTC. The chain links TRBV24-1 to TRBJ2-7; 8 nucleotides match TRBD1. V lost 5 bases and J lost 6; bases outside the gene matches: 8. CDR1 and CDR2 (germline): KGHDR, SFDVKD. This CDR3 is 14 amino acids long.

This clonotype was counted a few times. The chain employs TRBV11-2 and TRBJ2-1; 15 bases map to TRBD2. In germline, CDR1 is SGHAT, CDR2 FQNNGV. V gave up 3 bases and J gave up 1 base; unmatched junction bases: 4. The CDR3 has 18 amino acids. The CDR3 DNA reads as TGTGCCAGCAGCTTCCGGACTAGCGGGGGGGAGTCCTACAATGAGCAGTTCTTC. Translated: CASSFRTSGGESYNEQFF.

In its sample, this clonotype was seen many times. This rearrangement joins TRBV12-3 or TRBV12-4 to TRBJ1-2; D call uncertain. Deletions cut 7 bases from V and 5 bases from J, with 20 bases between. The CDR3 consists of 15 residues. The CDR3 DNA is TGTGCCAGCACCCCTCAAGGCCAGGTTGGATATGGCTACACCTTC. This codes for CASTPQGQVGYGYTF.

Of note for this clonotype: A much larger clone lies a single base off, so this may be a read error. CDR3 loop: CASSTEVEAFF. The CDR3 DNA follows: TGTGCCAGCAGCACAGAGGTTGAAGCTTTCTTT. This chain connects TRBV16 to TRBJ1-1; D is undetermined. CDR3 size: 11 residues. Trimming left V 5 bases short and J 7 bases short, with 8 bases between. Germline V gene sequence: CDR1 KGHSY, CDR2 FQNENV.

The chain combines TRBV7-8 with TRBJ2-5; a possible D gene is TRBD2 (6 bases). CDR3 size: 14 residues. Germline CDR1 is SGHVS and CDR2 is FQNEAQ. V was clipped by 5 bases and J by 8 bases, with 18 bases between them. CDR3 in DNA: TGTGCCAGCAGCGCCCGGGACTCCAGTACCACCCAGTACTTC. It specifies CASSARDSSTTQYF.